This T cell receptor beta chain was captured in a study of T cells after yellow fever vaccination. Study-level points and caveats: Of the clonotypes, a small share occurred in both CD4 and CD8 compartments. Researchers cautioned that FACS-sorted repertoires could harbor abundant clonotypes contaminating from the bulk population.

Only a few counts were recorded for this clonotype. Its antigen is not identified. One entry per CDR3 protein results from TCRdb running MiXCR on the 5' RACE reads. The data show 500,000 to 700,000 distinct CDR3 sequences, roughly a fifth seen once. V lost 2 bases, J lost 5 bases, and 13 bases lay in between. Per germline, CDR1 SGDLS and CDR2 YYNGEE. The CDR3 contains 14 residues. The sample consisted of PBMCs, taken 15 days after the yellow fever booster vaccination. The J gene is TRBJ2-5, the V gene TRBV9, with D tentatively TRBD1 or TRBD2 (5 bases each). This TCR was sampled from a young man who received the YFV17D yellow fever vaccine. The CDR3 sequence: CASSVFGAAETQYF. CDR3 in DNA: TGTGCCAGCAGCGTTTTCGGGGCCGCGGAGACCCAGTACTTC.